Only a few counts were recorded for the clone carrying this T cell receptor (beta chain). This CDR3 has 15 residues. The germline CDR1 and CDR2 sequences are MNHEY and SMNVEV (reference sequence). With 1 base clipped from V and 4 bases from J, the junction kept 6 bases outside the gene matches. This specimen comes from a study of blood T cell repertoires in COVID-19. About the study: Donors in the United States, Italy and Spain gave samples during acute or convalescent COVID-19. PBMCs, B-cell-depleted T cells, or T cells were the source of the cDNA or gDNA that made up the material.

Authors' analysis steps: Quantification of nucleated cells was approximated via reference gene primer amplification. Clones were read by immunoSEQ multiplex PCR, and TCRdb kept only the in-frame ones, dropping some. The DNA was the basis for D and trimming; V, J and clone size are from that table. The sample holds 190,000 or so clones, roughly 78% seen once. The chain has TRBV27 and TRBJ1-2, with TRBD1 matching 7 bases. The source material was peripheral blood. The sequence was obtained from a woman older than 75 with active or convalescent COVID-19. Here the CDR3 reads CASSLFSTGSYGYTF. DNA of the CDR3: TGTGCCAGCAGTTTATTCTCGACAGGGTCCTATGGCTACACCTTC.